This T cell receptor (beta chain) stems from a study of T cells in Graves' hyperthyroidism and ophthalmopathy. At the level of the study: Once the initial diagnosis was made, peripheral blood was obtained before any treatment.

Comment on this clonotype: Its matching antigen is unknown.

Trimming at V came to 10 bases and at J to 3 bases, leaving 11 bases not matched to a gene. The CDR3 spans 14 residues. Per germline, CDR1 LNHDA and CDR2 SQIVND (reference sequence). Amplification yielded TCR beta CDR3 regions, with RNA transcripts as the source. The TCR CDR3 first-round RT-PCR relied on the HTBI primer set. One entry per CDR3 protein results from TCRdb running MiXCR on the multiplex PCR reads. Of around 280,000 distinct CDR3 sequences listed, about 14% are singletons. General study points: The blood repertoire included most of the expanded thyroid clonotypes above 0.001.

The receptor was isolated from a woman in her 30s with Graves' hyperthyroidism that later progressed to Graves' ophthalmopathy. Specimen: blood. The V gene is TRBV19, the J gene TRBJ2-7; 8 nucleotides line up with TRBD1. This CDR3 reads CATRWTGRSYEQYF. The CDR3 DNA reads TGTGCCACTAGATGGACAGGGAGGAGCTACGAGCAGTACTTC.